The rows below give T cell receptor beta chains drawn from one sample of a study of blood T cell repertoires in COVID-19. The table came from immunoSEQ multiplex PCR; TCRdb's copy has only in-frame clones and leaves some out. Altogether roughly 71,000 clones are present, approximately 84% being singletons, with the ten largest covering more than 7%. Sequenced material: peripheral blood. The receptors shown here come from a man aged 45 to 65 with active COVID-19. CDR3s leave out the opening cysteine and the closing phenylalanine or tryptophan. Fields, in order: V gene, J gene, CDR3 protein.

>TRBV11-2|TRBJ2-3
ASSFSASAVEWDTQY
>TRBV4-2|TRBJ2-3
ASSQGLRGRRSTDTQY
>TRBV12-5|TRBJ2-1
ASASTGYNEQF
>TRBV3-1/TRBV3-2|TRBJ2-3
ASSRTSGGLTQY
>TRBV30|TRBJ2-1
AWSWEGGPPF
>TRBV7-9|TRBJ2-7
ASSTGGTYEQY
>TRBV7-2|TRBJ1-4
ASSLRTNEKLF
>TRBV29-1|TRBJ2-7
SVQPGQGAYEQY
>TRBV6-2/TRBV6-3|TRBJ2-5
ASSSRLAGAGETQY
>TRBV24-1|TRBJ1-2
ATSDWTGGYT
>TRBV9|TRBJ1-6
ASSVSRDSILALH
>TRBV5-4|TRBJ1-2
ASSPTPRTFYGYT
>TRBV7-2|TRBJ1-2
ASSLDRGLYGYT
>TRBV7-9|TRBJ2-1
ASSNTVGLAGGPYNEQF
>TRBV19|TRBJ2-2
ASSSTGTRVTGELF